One sample yielded the 26 T cell receptor beta chains listed below, sequenced in a study of PD-L1 blockade in urothelial cancer. Libraries were prepared by immunoSEQ multiplex PCR; TCRdb keeps only in-frame clonotypes and omits some of them. In the table there are some 87,000 clones, around 86% of which are singletons. Time point noted: pretreatment peripheral blood. The sequenced sample was PBMCs, obtained around atezolizumab (anti-PD-L1) treatment. The receptors were sampled from a man in his fifties or sixties with urothelial cancer.

The V call is TRBV28, the J call TRBJ1-1, with unresolved D. Germline loops: CDR1 MDHEN, CDR2 SYDVKM. Trimming removed 6 bases at V and 1 base at J, with 12 bases between. This CDR3 is 14 amino acids long. The CDR3 region has the DNA TGTGCCAGCAGAACTCAGTGGAGGAACACTGAAGCTTTCTTT. It specifies CASRTQWRNTEAFF.

This chain links TRBV6-1 with TRBJ2-3; TRBD2 aligns across 8 bases. The CDR3 consists of 17 residues. Germline V CDR1 and CDR2: MNHNS, SASEGT. V was clipped by 4 bases and J by 2 bases; unmatched bases: 11. This CDR3 is CASSVGGGGSPTDTQYF. DNA of the CDR3: TGTGCCAGCAGTGTCGGTGGCGGGGGGTCACCCACAGATACGCAGTATTTT.

The gene calls are TRBV5-1 and TRBJ2-7; unclear D gene. Trimming pared 0 bases from V and 1 base from J, leaving 11 bases between. The CDR3 length is 15 residues. Germline V gene sequence: CDR1 SGHRS, CDR2 YFSETQ. The CDR3 is CASSLENGWSYEQYF. CDR3 DNA: TGCGCCAGCAGCTTGGAGAACGGGTGGTCCTACGAGCAGTACTTC.

The chain uses TRBV5-1 and TRBJ2-5; 13 bases align to TRBD2. This CDR3 has 15 amino acids. Germline V CDR1 and CDR2: SGHRS, YFSETQ. Unmatched junction bases numbered 4, after V lost 3 bases and J lost 5 bases. This CDR3 is CASSSQLAGGETQYF. As DNA, the CDR3 is TGCGCCAGCAGCTCGCAACTAGCGGGAGGGGAGACCCAGTACTTC.

The chain recombines TRBV5-6 with TRBJ2-7; D is perhaps TRBD2 (6 bases). CDR3 size: 13 residues. In germline, CDR1 is SGHDT, CDR2 YYEEEE. Trimming pared 3 bases from V and 5 bases from J, leaving 12 bases between. CDR3 in DNA: TGTGCCAGCAGCTCCGGTAGCGGCCACGAGCAGTACTTC. Translation gives CASSSGSGHEQYF.

The V gene is TRBV7-9, the J gene TRBJ2-1, with a tentative D call TRBD2 (7 bases). This CDR3 has 16 amino acids. CDR1 SEHNR and CDR2 FQNEAQ come from the germline V gene (reference sequence). V shed 6 bases and J shed 0 bases, with 15 bases lying between them. The CDR3 spells CASRGGGGSSYNEQFF. DNA of the CDR3: TGTGCCAGCAGGGGAGGGGGGGGCAGCTCCTACAATGAGCAGTTCTTC.

This clone was picked up a small number of times. The chain couples TRBV27 to TRBJ1-1, with TRBD1 identical over 9 bases. CDR3 length: 12 amino acids. The germline V gene has CDR1 MNHEY and CDR2 SMNVEV (reference sequence). V lost 5 bases to trimming and J lost 10 bases; unmatched junction nucleotides: 5. CDR3 nucleotide sequence: TGTGCCAGCAGTAGGGGACAGGGCGCAGCTTTCTTT. The encoded protein is CASSRGQGAAFF.

The V call is TRBV10-3, the J call TRBJ2-3; no clear D. V shed 8 bases and J shed 2 bases, with 8 bases lying between them. The length of the CDR3 is 12 residues. Germline V gene data show CDR1 as ENHRY and CDR2 as SYGVKD. In nucleotides, the CDR3 is TGTGCCATCGGCCGAAACACAGATACGCAGTATTTT. Translated: CAIGRNTDTQYF.

The chain couples TRBV6-1 to TRBJ1-1, with TRBD1 identical over 9 bases. The CDR3 is 13 amino acids. With 4 bases clipped from V and 4 bases from J, the junction kept 1 base outside the gene matches. CDR1 MNHNS and CDR2 SASEGT come from the germline V gene. The CDR3 loop is CASSVTGGTEAFF. In nucleotides, the CDR3 is TGTGCCAGCAGTGTGACAGGGGGCACTGAAGCTTTCTTT.

The chain links TRBV19 to TRBJ2-7; D not certain. The CDR3 covers 14 residues. V was clipped by 0 bases and J by 0 bases, with 6 bases between them. Germline loops: CDR1 LNHDA, CDR2 SQIVND (reference sequence). CDR3: CASSIDAVSYEQYF. CDR3 coding DNA: TGTGCCAGTAGTATAGATGCAGTCTCCTACGAGCAGTACTTC. Combining the CDR3 with reference TRBV19 and TRBJ2-7 gives the whole variable domain DGGITQSPKYLFRKEGQNVTLSCEQNLNHDAMYWYRQDPGQGLRLIYYSQIVNDFQKGDIAEGYSVSREKKESFPLTVTSAQKNPTAFYLCASSIDAVSYEQYFGPGTRLTVT.

J is TRBJ1-2 and V is TRBV28; possibly TRBD1 for D (6 bases). This CDR3 has 15 amino acids. With 6 bases removed from V and 5 bases from J, the gap between germline ends came to 19 bases. Germline CDR1 reads MDHEN; CDR2 reads SYDVKM. As DNA, the CDR3 is TGTGCCAGCAGCCTAGGGGGAGGGGTTCGATATGGCTACACCTTC. Its translation is CASSLGGGVRYGYTF.

The chain links TRBV28 to TRBJ2-7, with 8 bases matching TRBD1. CDR3 length: 14 residues. Germline loops: CDR1 MDHEN, CDR2 SYDVKM. The V and J ends lost 6 bases and 6 bases, in that order; junction bases with no gene match: 10. This CDR3 is CASRIQGEVAEQYF. In DNA form, the CDR3 reads TGTGCCAGCAGGATACAGGGGGAGGTAGCCGAGCAGTACTTC.

J is TRBJ2-3 and V is TRBV7-9; 8 bases map to TRBD1. The CDR3 length is 14 residues. The V segment lost 4 bases and the J segment 1 base; nucleotides outside the gene matches: 1. Per the germline V gene, CDR1 is SEHNR and CDR2 is FQNEAQ (reference sequence). CDR3: CASSSDRGTDTQYF. For the CDR3, the DNA is TGTGCCAGCAGCTCGGACAGGGGCACAGATACGCAGTATTTT.

About this clone: This same CDR3 is encoded by further DNA sequences in the sample. The genes are TRBV27 and TRBJ2-7, with D hard to call. The V gene lost 8 bases and the J gene lost 4 bases, with 15 bases spanning the gap. This CDR3 comprises 13 residues. Looked up from germline, CDR1 is MNHEY and CDR2 is SMNVEV (reference sequence). CDR3: CASSRAGSYEQYF. The DNA for the CDR3 is TGTGCCAGCTCCCGAGCAGGATCGTACGAGCAGTACTTC.

This clone was counted only a few times. In DNA, the CDR3 is TGTGCCAGCAGCCCGACCGGGACTAGCGCGAACACCGGGGAGCTGTTTTTT. It yields the protein CASSPTGTSANTGELFF. This rearrangement joins TRBV7-3 to TRBJ2-2, with 10 positions matching TRBD2. This CDR3 spans 17 amino acids. The V gene's germline CDR1 is SGHTA and CDR2 FQGTGA. V trimming: 5 bases; J trimming: 0 bases; junction bases outside the gene matches: 6.

V gene TRBV28 combines with J gene TRBJ1-1, with D possibly being TRBD1 (5 bases). V was clipped by 6 bases and J by 5 bases, with 10 bases between them. Germline V gene sequence: CDR1 MDHEN, CDR2 SYDVKM. The CDR3 is 12 residues long. CDR3 nucleotide sequence: TGTGCCAGCAGGGGGGGGAGGACTGAAGCTTTCTTT. This sequence encodes CASRGGRTEAFF.

This chain links TRBV6-5 with TRBJ2-3; 9 bases match TRBD1. V was pared by 6 bases and J by 3 bases, with 7 bases of the junction left unmatched. The CDR3 sequence is 15 residues long. Germline V lookup: CDR1 MNHEY, CDR2 SVGAGI. The CDR3 here is CASRRQGGRTDTQYF. The CDR3 DNA is TGTGCCAGCAGAAGACAGGGGGGAAGGACAGATACGCAGTATTTT.

This rearrangement joins TRBV6-1 to TRBJ1-2; 7 nucleotides agree with TRBD1. CDR3 length equals 15 residues. The germline V gene has CDR1 MNHNS and CDR2 SASEGT. V gave up 4 bases and J gave up 2 bases; unmatched junction bases: 7. The CDR3 sequence is CASSGTRTGNYGYTF. The CDR3 region has the DNA TGTGCCAGCAGTGGAACCCGGACAGGAAACTATGGCTACACCTTC.

The gene calls are TRBV7-3 and TRBJ2-5, with D perhaps TRBD2 (6 bases). Germline assignment: CDR1 SGHTA and CDR2 FQGTGA. Trimming took off 5 bases at V and 3 bases at J, with 13 bases between the two ends. There are 14 residues in the CDR3. CDR3 sequence (DNA): TGTGCCAGCAGCCCTGGGGACTTAAAAGAGACCCAGTACTTC. Translated, it gives CASSPGDLKETQYF.

This clone showed up just once. The chain carries TRBV9 and TRBJ1-3; D gene ambiguous. Germline CDR1 SGDLS, CDR2 YYNGEE. Trimming shortened V by 2 bases and J by 1 base, and 7 bases separated the two germline ends. The CDR3 consists of 14 residues. The CDR3, as DNA: TGTGCCAGCAGCGTTCTGAGTTCTGGAAACACCATATATTTT. It translates to CASSVLSSGNTIYF.

In DNA, the CDR3 is TGTGCCAGCAGTCCCCGGGGAGCGGGAGGGCTTGGCATTCAGTACTTC. This translates into CASSPRGAGGLGIQYF. The V gene is TRBV25-1, the J gene TRBJ2-4, with TRBD2 matching 10 bases. This CDR3 contains 16 residues. Germline loops: CDR1 MGHDK, CDR2 SYGVNS. Trimming took 5 bases from V and 9 from J; bases not matched to a gene: 13.

This clone has just one count. V and J are TRBV2 and TRBJ1-5; tentatively, D is TRBD1 (5 bases). V was pared by 3 bases and J by 6 bases, with 15 bases between. Germline V lookup: CDR1 SNHLY, CDR2 FYNNEI. The CDR3 is made up of 15 amino acids. The CDR3 DNA follows: TGTGCCAGCAGTGACGGACACGTCTCTCCTCAGCCCCAGCATTTT. It yields the protein CASSDGHVSPQPQHF. Filled out from reference TRBV2 and TRBJ1-5, the complete variable domain reads EPEVTQTPSHQVTQMGQEVILRCVPISNHLYFYWYRQILGQKVEFLVSFYNNEISEKSEIFDDQFSVERPDGSNFTLKIRSTKLEDSAMYFCASSDGHVSPQPQHFGDGTRLSIL.

By sample fraction, this clone is medium-sized. The rearrangement joins TRBV4-1 to TRBJ2-7, with TRBD1 as a possible D gene (6 bases). Trimming removed 4 bases from V and 2 bases from J, with 18 bases in between. Germline CDR1 MGHRA, CDR2 YSYEKL. The CDR3 spans 16 residues. This CDR3 is CASSPPWETGAYEQYF. CDR3 coding DNA: TGCGCCAGCAGCCCCCCCTGGGAGACAGGCGCCTACGAGCAGTACTTC.

This chain joins TRBV7-3 and TRBJ2-3; 11 bases map to TRBD2. The CDR3 consists of 15 residues. Looked up from germline, CDR1 is SGHTA and CDR2 is FQGTGA. The junction had 1 base not matched to a gene; V was cut back by 1 base and J by 4 bases. This CDR3 reads CASSLISGGADTQYF. DNA of the CDR3: TGTGCCAGCAGCTTAATTAGCGGGGGGGCAGATACGCAGTATTTT.

This chain joins TRBV9 and TRBJ2-1; TRBD2 matches at 7 bases. Trimming at V came to 0 bases and at J to 3 bases, leaving 3 bases not matched to a gene. Germline values: CDR1 SGDLS, CDR2 YYNGEE. The CDR3 length is 15 residues. The chain's CDR3 is CASSVAGGYYNEQFF. CDR3 bases: TGTGCCAGCAGCGTAGCGGGGGGTTACTACAATGAGCAGTTCTTC.

This clone was observed a single time. V gene TRBV27 combines with J gene TRBJ1-2; D gene ambiguous. There are 15 residues in the CDR3. Germline loops: CDR1 MNHEY, CDR2 SMNVEV (reference sequence). Trimming removed 6 bases from V and 0 bases from J, with 14 bases in between. In DNA form, the CDR3 reads TGTGCCAGCAGCCAACGCCCCCAGGCTAACTATGGCTACACCTTC. It translates to CASSQRPQANYGYTF.